A selection of T cell receptor beta chains follows, all from one sample in a study of blood T cell repertoires in COVID-19. Some clones are missing from TCRdb's copy, which holds only in-frame ones; the method was immunoSEQ multiplex PCR. The sample contains about 160,000 clones, more than 75% of which appear only once. Sequencing was performed on peripheral blood. Receptors originate from a woman aged 45 to 65 with COVID-19, enrolled during active disease. CDR3s include the opening cysteine and the closing phenylalanine or tryptophan. A D gene is named only where the DNA matches it firmly. Where a row states a size, it is once, few, many or the class of an expanded clone; other rows omit it.

TRBJ2-7,NA,TRBV30,NA,CAWSVQGHEQYF,TGTGCCTGGAGTGTACAGGGCCACGAGCAGTACTTC
TRBJ2-1,NA,TRBV7-2,TRBD2,CASSLVRGRNEQFF,TGTGCCAGCAGCTTAGTGCGGGGGAGGAATGAGCAGTTCTTC
TRBJ2-1,NA,TRBV5-4,NA,CASSAPDYNEQFF,TGTGCCAGCAGCGCCCCAGATTACAATGAGCAGTTCTTC
TRBJ2-6,few,TRBV7-2,NA,CASSLPGWANVLTF,TGTGCCAGCAGCTTGCCGGGGTGGGCCAACGTCCTGACTTTC
TRBJ2-7,NA,TRBV7-9,TRBD1,CASSWDRGLFHEQYF,TGTGCCAGCAGCTGGGACAGGGGGCTTTTTCACGAGCAGTACTTC
TRBJ2-2,NA,TRBV3-1/TRBV3-2,TRBD1,CASRQGADTGELFF,TGTGCCAGCAGACAGGGGGCGGACACCGGGGAGCTGTTTTTT
TRBJ1-1,NA,TRBV11-3,NA,CASSSRGGTEAFF,TGTGCCAGCAGCTCAAGGGGGGGCACTGAAGCTTTCTTT
TRBJ2-7,NA,TRBV2,NA,CASRLRGLWTSYEQYF,TGTGCCAGCAGACTAAGGGGGTTGTGGACCTCCTACGAGCAGTACTTC
TRBJ2-7,NA,TRBV7-2,TRBD1,CASSLGWTGPAEQYF,TGTGCCAGCAGCTTAGGTTGGACAGGGCCCGCCGAGCAGTACTTC
TRBJ1-2,NA,TRBV3-1/TRBV3-2,TRBD1,CASSRETGGRTF,TGTGCCAGCAGCCGGGAGACAGGGGGGCGAACCTTC
TRBJ1-1,NA,TRBV14,NA,CASSPELDAFF,TGTGCCAGCAGCCCGGAGCTTGACGCTTTCTTT
TRBJ1-6,NA,TRBV27,TRBD1,CASSARTGPSPLHF,TGTGCCAGCAGTGCCCGGACAGGGCCTTCACCCCTCCACTTT
TRBJ2-5,NA,TRBV5-6,TRBD2,CASRTSGFQETQYF,TGTGCCAGCAGAACTAGCGGCTTCCAGGAGACCCAGTACTTC
TRBJ1-2,NA,TRBV6-5,NA,CASSPGADYGYTF,TGTGCCAGCAGCCCAGGTGCTGACTATGGCTACACCTTC
TRBJ1-2,NA,TRBV28,NA,CASSSIGTPNYGYTF,TGTGCCAGCAGTTCAATCGGGACACCCAACTATGGCTACACCTTC
TRBJ1-3,few,TRBV12-5,NA,CASGLGSDRNTIYF,TGTGCTAGTGGTTTGGGGTCAGATAGAAACACCATATATTTT
TRBJ1-3,NA,TRBV30,NA,CAWSVPGSGNTIYF,TGTGCCTGGAGTGTACCGGGGAGTGGAAACACCATATATTTT
TRBJ2-7,NA,TRBV18,NA,CASSPPTVSYEQYF,TGTGCCAGCTCACCACCAACAGTCTCCTACGAGCAGTACTTC
TRBJ2-3,NA,TRBV9,TRBD1,CASSGYGTGGQGGSTDTQYF,TGTGCCAGCAGCGGATACGGGACAGGGGGCCAGGGGGGAAGCACAGATACGCAGTATTTT
TRBJ2-4,NA,TRBV5-6,NA,CASSFVGGGRRDIQYF,TGTGCCAGCAGCTTCGTGGGGGGGGGCCGAAGAGACATTCAGTACTTC
TRBJ2-7,once,TRBV19,NA,CASSITEAVTYEQYF,TGTGCCAGTAGTATAACGGAGGCCGTAACCTACGAGCAGTACTTC
TRBJ2-1,NA,TRBV6-1,TRBD2,CASSEHGGSRYNEQFF,TGTGCCAGCAGTGAACACGGGGGGTCCCGCTACAATGAGCAGTTCTTC
TRBJ1-6,NA,TRBV3-1/TRBV3-2,NA,CASSPLRSGDNSPLHF,TGTGCCAGCAGCCCCTTAAGGTCGGGGGATAATTCACCCCTCCACTTT
TRBJ2-1,NA,TRBV7-9,NA,CASSTLASRNEQFF,TGTGCCAGCAGCACCCTAGCGAGTAGAAATGAGCAGTTCTTC
TRBJ1-1,NA,TRBV7-9,NA,CASSPGSGGPTEAFF,TGTGCCAGCAGCCCAGGGTCGGGGGGGCCCACTGAAGCTTTCTTT
TRBJ1-1,few,TRBV28,TRBD1,CASTNTVGPGQTVMNTEAFF,TGTGCCAGCACCAATACTGTCGGGCCGGGACAGACCGTTATGAACACTGAAGCTTTCTTT
TRBJ2-6,NA,TRBV6-5,NA,CASSLSGANVLTF,TGTGCCAGCAGCCTCTCTGGGGCCAACGTCCTGACTTTC
TRBJ1-1,NA,TRBV2,TRBD1,CASTRQGMNTEAFF,TGTGCCAGCACCAGACAGGGGATGAACACTGAAGCTTTCTTT
TRBJ1-2,NA,TRBV19,NA,CATGVGYGYTF,TGTGCCACAGGCGTTGGCTATGGCTACACCTTC
TRBJ2-3,NA,TRBV19,NA,CASSRGGGRTDTQYF,TGTGCCAGTAGTCGGGGCGGGGGCCGCACAGATACGCAGTATTTT
TRBJ2-1,NA,TRBV6-5,TRBD2,CASSPIAGARDEQFF,TGTGCCAGCAGTCCCATAGCGGGGGCCCGGGATGAGCAGTTCTTC
TRBJ1-2,few,TRBV5-1,NA,CASSLDISGRHNYGYTF,TGCGCCAGCAGCTTGGATATTTCGGGAAGGCACAACTATGGCTACACCTTC
TRBJ2-1,few,TRBV28,TRBD1,CASGQGASVDEQFF,TGTGCCAGCGGACAGGGGGCCTCGGTTGATGAGCAGTTCTTC
TRBJ1-5,NA,TRBV2,TRBD1,CASRQGMNQPQHF,TGTGCCAGCCGACAGGGGATGAATCAGCCCCAGCATTTT
TRBJ2-5,NA,TRBV19,TRBD2,CASSISLAGAEETQYF,TGTGCCAGTAGTATTTCACTAGCGGGGGCGGAAGAGACCCAGTACTTC
TRBJ1-2,NA,TRBV27,TRBD1,CASGGQGGRYGYTF,TGTGCCAGTGGGGGACAGGGAGGCCGCTATGGCTACACCTTC
TRBJ1-2,NA,TRBV29-1,NA,CSVEDGNYGYTF,TGCAGCGTTGAAGACGGGAACTATGGCTACACCTTC
TRBJ1-2,NA,TRBV19,TRBD1,CASSALTGEGGYTF,TGTGCCAGTAGTGCGCTGACAGGGGAAGGTGGCTACACCTTC
TRBJ2-5,once,TRBV5-4,NA,CASSFKGEETQYF,TGTGCCAGCAGCTTTAAAGGGGAAGAGACCCAGTACTTC
TRBJ2-3,NA,TRBV4-2,TRBD2,CASSQDPERGGSDTQYF,TGTGCCAGCAGCCAAGATCCCGAGCGGGGGGGCTCAGATACGCAGTATTTT
TRBJ2-1,NA,TRBV19,TRBD2,CASNRLAGSYNEQFF,TGTGCCAGTAACCGACTAGCGGGATCCTACAATGAGCAGTTCTTC
TRBJ2-1,NA,TRBV28,NA,CASSIPQDNEQFF,TGTGCCAGCAGTATCCCACAGGACAATGAGCAGTTCTTC
TRBJ2-1,NA,TRBV10-1,TRBD2,CASSEWTSGGDEQFF,TGCGCCAGCAGTGAGTGGACTAGCGGGGGCGATGAGCAGTTCTTC
TRBJ2-7,few,TRBV6-5,TRBD1,CASSRDRGTYEQYF,TGTGCCAGCAGCCGGGACAGGGGAACCTACGAGCAGTACTTC
TRBJ2-7,NA,TRBV5-4,TRBD1,CASSKGQGYEQYF,TGTGCCAGCAGCAAGGGACAGGGTTACGAGCAGTACTTC
TRBJ1-4,NA,TRBV24-1,TRBD1,CATSTDRGEKLFF,TGTGCCACCAGTACTGACAGGGGCGAAAAACTGTTTTTT
TRBJ2-1,NA,TRBV13,TRBD2,CASSPRTSGGYNEQFF,TGTGCCAGCAGCCCCCGGACTAGCGGGGGGTACAATGAGCAGTTCTTC
TRBJ2-7,once,TRBV2,TRBD1,CASSEGDRRRDF,TGTGCCAGCAGTGAAGGGGACAGGCGGCGGGACTTC
TRBJ1-2,NA,TRBV4-3,TRBD1,CASSQNPDRGYGYTF,TGCGCCAGCAGCCAAAATCCGGACAGGGGCTATGGCTACACCTTC
TRBJ2-2,NA,TRBV7-8,NA,CASSLEQLRVTGELFF,TGTGCCAGCAGCTTAGAGCAACTCAGGGTCACCGGGGAGCTGTTTTTT
TRBJ2-7,NA,TRBV4-1,TRBD2,CASSQDPIGTSGGWEQYF,TGCGCCAGCAGCCAAGATCCAATCGGGACTAGCGGGGGGTGGGAGCAGTACTTC
TRBJ1-5,NA,TRBV4-1,NA,CASSPLRTGNQPQHF,TGCGCCAGCAGCCCCCTCCGGACAGGCAATCAGCCCCAGCATTTT
TRBJ2-3,NA,TRBV6-5,TRBD1,CASSYGTGSTDTQYF,TGTGCCAGCAGTTACGGGACAGGGAGCACAGATACGCAGTATTTT
TRBJ2-1,NA,TRBV11-2,TRBD1,CASSSPPTNTGAEQFF,TGTGCCAGCAGCTCCCCCCCCACGAATACAGGGGCCGAGCAGTTCTTC